The sequence of this T cell receptor (beta chain) was determined in a study of blood T cell repertoires in COVID-19. As for the study in general: COVID-19 samples collected from the United States, Italy and Spain covered acute and convalescent phases.

Produced via immunoSEQ multiplex PCR; TCRdb's table is partial and in-frame only. In the table there are a few hundred thousand clones, over 75% of which are singletons. In terms of age and location, participants ranged from roughly 18 to 100 years and lived in about two dozen US areas. Allocation to cohorts depended on clinical history reported by the participants. Donors in Cohort 3 counted as recovered after two negative PCRs, clearance, or symptom resolution. The sequenced material came from PBMCs or T cells enriched from blood (not recorded which). This clonotype was obtained from a man aged 40-49 years who had recovered from COVID-19.

CDR3 coding DNA: TGCGCCAGCAGCGCATTGGGACTAGCTGGCGGGGGTGAGCAGTTCTTC. The encoded protein is CASSALGLAGGGEQFF. The rearrangement joins TRBV5-1 to TRBJ2-1, with 9 positions matching TRBD2. With 4 bases clipped from V and 9 bases from J, the junction kept 14 bases outside the gene matches. Germline V gives CDR1 SGHRS, CDR2 YFSETQ. CDR3 length: 16 residues.